One sample yielded the 20 T cell receptor beta chains listed below, sequenced in a study of cytomegalovirus exposure and HLA in healthy donors. The PCR had 60 Vbeta and 13 Jbeta primers. This table comes from immunoSEQ multiplex PCR, and its TCRdb copy is limited to in-frame clones, with some not included. This repertoire shows about 120,000 clones, about 9.4% found once; its top ten account for 5% to 6.5%. The sequencing input was PBMCs. These receptors were collected from a woman in her thirties or forties in good health and CMV-seropositive.

This clone was picked up a small number of times. This chain joins TRBV5-1 and TRBJ1-1, with 7 bases matching TRBD1. The CDR3 is 13 amino acids. The V gene end was trimmed by 4 bases and the J gene end by 3 bases; junction bases not matched to a gene: 3. Germline CDR1 is SGHRS and CDR2 is YFSETQ. The CDR3 sequence: CASSGTADTEAFF. The CDR3 region has the DNA TGCGCCAGCAGCGGGACAGCAGACACTGAAGCTTTCTTT.

This clone was seen more than once but under ten times. The J gene is TRBJ1-2, the V gene TRBV2, with 9 nucleotides matching TRBD1. Germline CDR1 SNHLY, CDR2 FYNNEI. The V segment lost 7 bases and the J segment 6 bases; nucleotides outside the gene matches: 6. The CDR3 loop spans 13 amino acids. CDR3 protein: CASIFDRGDGYTF. For the CDR3, the DNA is TGTGCCAGCATTTTTGACAGGGGGGATGGCTACACCTTC.

The CDR3 spells CASSYPGLSSGNTIYF. In DNA, the CDR3 is TGTGCCAGCAGTTATCCAGGGCTAAGCTCTGGAAACACCATATATTTT. This chain links TRBV28 with TRBJ1-3; a possible D gene is TRBD1 (5 bases). CDR3 length: 16 residues. Germline loops: CDR1 MDHEN, CDR2 SYDVKM. V dropped 4 bases and J dropped 0 bases, with 13 bases sitting between them.

This clone is judged medium-sized. At the DNA level, this CDR3 is encoded by other sequences in the same sample as well. This rearrangement joins TRBV5-5 to TRBJ2-2; the match to TRBD2 covers 8 bases. CDR1 SGHKS and CDR2 YYEKEE come from the germline V gene (reference sequence). The V gene end was trimmed by 3 bases and the J gene end by 3 bases; junction bases not matched to a gene: 7. The CDR3 runs 16 residues. In DNA form, the CDR3 reads TGTGCCAGCAGCTCCCGGGGGGGCGCGGACACCGGGGAGCTGTTTTTT. Its protein product is CASSSRGGADTGELFF.

This clone occurred a few times. The rearrangement links TRBV5-4 to TRBJ2-7; D is possibly TRBD2 (6 bases). CDR1 and CDR2 (germline): SGHNT, YYREEE (reference sequence). This CDR3 has 16 residues. The germline V and J ends were trimmed by 5 bases and 0 bases, with 18 bases remaining between them. The CDR3 region has the DNA TGTGCCAGCAGACAGAAGGAGGGTTTCGGCTCCTACGAGCAGTACTTC. Protein: CASRQKEGFGSYEQYF.

This chain links TRBV6-5 with TRBJ1-2; a weak D match, TRBD1 (5 bases). Per the germline V gene, CDR1 is MNHEY and CDR2 is SVGAGI. The CDR3 extends over 14 amino acids. The V end was cut by 6 bases, the J end by 2 bases, with 13 bases between. The CDR3 region is CASRYGGTNYGYTF. The CDR3 DNA reads as TGTGCCAGCAGGTACGGCGGGACCAACTATGGCTACACCTTC.

CDR3 amino acids: CASSVGGGDTQYF. CDR3 in DNA: TGTGCCAGCAGTGTGGGCGGAGGAGATACGCAGTATTTT. The V call is TRBV6-4, the J call TRBJ2-3; maybe TRBD2 (5 bases). V was clipped by 4 bases and J by 5 bases, with 10 bases between them. CDR3 length equals 13 residues. From germline, CDR1 is MRHNA and CDR2 SNTAGT.

V usage is TRBV9 and J usage is TRBJ1-5, with D perhaps matching TRBD1 (6 bases). Germline-derived CDR1 and CDR2 are SGDLS and YYNGEE. The V gene lost 7 bases and the J gene lost 2 bases, with 16 bases spanning the gap. CDR3 length equals 15 residues. The CDR3 spells CASGSGGAGNQPQHF. The CDR3 nucleotides are TGTGCCAGCGGCTCGGGGGGGGCAGGCAATCAGCCCCAGCATTTT.

The chain links TRBV4-2 to TRBJ2-2; TRBD1 matches at 9 bases. CDR3 size: 16 residues. CDR1 and CDR2 (germline): LGHNA, YNFKEQ. J gave up 1 base and V 1 base, and 1 base lay outside the gene matches. The CDR3 is CASSQGTGVNTGELFF. DNA for the CDR3: TGTGCCAGCAGCCAAGGGACAGGGGTGAACACCGGGGAGCTGTTTTTT.

V gene TRBV6-1 combines with J gene TRBJ2-5, with D tentatively TRBD1 (6 bases). Trimming took off 4 bases at V and 1 base at J, with 7 bases between the two ends. Germline CDR1 reads MNHNS; CDR2 reads SASEGT. The CDR3 runs to 13 residues. Here the CDR3 DNA reads TGTGCCAGCAGTGGAGGGGGCCAAGAGACCCAGTACTTC. This codes for CASSGGGQETQYF.

This clone was detected only a few times. The junction and the germline gene differ at one end; a read error may be behind it. The CDR3 sequence: CPSSSTDNYEPYF. Written as DNA, the CDR3 is TGTCCCAGCAGCTCGACAGACAACTACGAGCCGTACTTC. V is TRBV11-2 and J is TRBJ2-7; D possibly corresponds to TRBD1 (5 bases). The CDR3 runs to 13 residues. Germline loops: CDR1 SGHAT, CDR2 FQNNGV.

There are a few counts of this clone. The rearrangement links TRBV2 to TRBJ1-6, with 11 bases matching TRBD1. CDR1 SNHLY and CDR2 FYNNEI come from the germline V gene. The CDR3 spans 15 residues. Trimming at V came to 5 bases and at J to 10 bases, leaving 7 bases not matched to a gene. In nucleotides, the CDR3 is TGTGCCAGCAGTATGGGACAGGGGGTACAGTCACCCCTCCACTTT. Translation: CASSMGQGVQSPLHF.

This clone was seen more than once but under ten times. This chain connects TRBV5-4 to TRBJ1-2; 7 bases are shared with TRBD1. This CDR3 contains 13 residues. The trim removed 0 bases at V and 7 bases at J, leaving 3 bases unmatched. In germline, CDR1 is SGHNT, CDR2 YYREEE (reference sequence). This CDR3 reads CASSLGQGSGYTF. In DNA, the CDR3 is TGTGCCAGCAGCTTGGGACAGGGAAGTGGCTACACCTTC. The full variable domain, completed using reference TRBV5-4 and TRBJ1-2, is ETGVTQSPTHLIKTRGQQVTLRCSSQSGHNTVSWYQQALGQGPQFIFQYYREEENGRGNFPPRFSGLQFPNYSSELNVNALELDDSALYLCASSLGQGSGYTFGSGTRLTVV.

V gene TRBV2 combines with J gene TRBJ2-5, with 10 nucleotides matching TRBD1. The J call is doubtful: the DNA matches TRBJ2-7 better. The CDR3 runs to 17 residues. In germline, CDR1 is SNHLY, CDR2 FYNNEI. CDR3 DNA sequence: TGTGCCAGCAGTGAAACGCCGGGACAGGGGTCCCCCTACGAGCAGTACTTC. This translates into CASSETPGQGSPYEQYF.

The V call is TRBV7-3, the J call TRBJ1-1; D remains unclear. This CDR3 comprises 14 residues. The V end was cut by 2 bases, the J end by 1 base, with 8 bases between. CDR1 and CDR2 from the germline V gene are SGHTA and FQGTGA. The CDR3 here is CASSLGQANTEAFF. The DNA for the CDR3 is TGTGCCAGCAGCTTAGGTCAGGCGAACACTGAAGCTTTCTTT.

The chain links TRBV11-2 to TRBJ2-7; no clear D. CDR3 length: 13 amino acids. V shed 3 bases and J shed 6 bases, with 12 bases lying between them. CDR1 is SGHAT and CDR2 is FQNNGV in the germline V gene. CDR3 coding DNA: TGTGCCAGCAGCTTTCTACCCCCAAGCGAGCAGTACTTC. Its translation: CASSFLPPSEQYF.

The chain carries TRBV29-1 and TRBJ1-2; D remains ambiguous. The germline V gene has CDR1 SQVTM and CDR2 ANQGSEA. V lost 6 bases, J lost 3 bases, and 8 bases lay in between. The CDR3 covers 11 residues. The CDR3 sequence is CSVEGDYGYTF. CDR3 DNA sequence: TGCAGCGTCGAGGGAGACTATGGCTACACCTTC.

This clone was seen more than once but under ten times. This chain links TRBV5-4 with TRBJ1-1; 7 bases align to TRBD1. The CDR3 is 15 amino acids. Germline V gives CDR1 SGHNT, CDR2 YYREEE (reference sequence). With 2 bases clipped from V and 0 bases from J, the junction kept 4 bases outside the gene matches. The CDR3 coding sequence is TGTGCCAGCAGCTTAGAAGGGGGCGTGAACACTGAAGCTTTCTTT. Translated, it gives CASSLEGGVNTEAFF.

This rearrangement joins TRBV5-4 to TRBJ2-1, with TRBD2 identical over 8 bases. CDR3 size: 16 residues. Germline V lookup: CDR1 SGHNT, CDR2 YYREEE (reference sequence). V shed 4 bases and J 2 bases; nucleotides not matched to a gene: 8. The CDR3 protein is CASSPLEAGAYNEQFF. The CDR3 DNA sequence: TGTGCCAGCAGCCCCCTCGAAGCGGGGGCCTACAATGAGCAGTTCTTC.

The rearrangement uses TRBV18 and TRBJ2-7; 7 nucleotides agree with TRBD1. This CDR3 has 14 residues. Trimming removed 2 bases from V and 2 bases from J; junction bases left unmatched: 3. The germline gives CDR1 KGHSH, CDR2 LQKENI. The CDR3 coding sequence is TGTGCCAGCTCACCAACCCAGGGGGCCTACGAGCAGTACTTC. Protein product: CASSPTQGAYEQYF.